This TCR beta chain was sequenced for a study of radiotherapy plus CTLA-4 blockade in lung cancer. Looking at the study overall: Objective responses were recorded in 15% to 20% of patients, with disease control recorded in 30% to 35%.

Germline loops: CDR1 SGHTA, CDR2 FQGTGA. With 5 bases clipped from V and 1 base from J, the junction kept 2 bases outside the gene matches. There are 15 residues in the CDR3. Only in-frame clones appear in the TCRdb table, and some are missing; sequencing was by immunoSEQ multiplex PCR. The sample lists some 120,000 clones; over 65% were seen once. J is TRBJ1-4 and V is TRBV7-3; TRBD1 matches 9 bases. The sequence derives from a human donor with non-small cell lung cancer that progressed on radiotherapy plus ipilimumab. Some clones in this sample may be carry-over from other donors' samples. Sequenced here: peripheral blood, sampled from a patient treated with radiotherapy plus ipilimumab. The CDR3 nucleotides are TGTGCCAGCAGCCTGACAGGGGGAACTAATGAAAAACTGTTTTTT. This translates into CASSLTGGTNEKLFF.